Each of the 24 T cell receptor beta chains below was sequenced from the same sample in a study of glioma-infiltrating T cells. The iRepertoire nested amplicon-rescue multiplex PCR amplified TCR alpha and beta CDR3s from RNA. MiXCR was run by TCRdb on the multiplex PCR reads, yielding one entry per CDR3 protein. The sample records 400,000 or so distinct CDR3 sequences, 41% being singletons. Material for sequencing was glioma tissue, nonneoplastic brain tissue, or PBMCs (not recorded which). All receptors come from a human donor with low-grade glioma or glioblastoma, undergoing nonglioma brain surgery, or in good health (not recorded which).

V and J are TRBV27 and TRBJ2-7; possibly TRBD1 for D (6 bases). The CDR3 extends over 15 amino acids. Germline lookup yields CDR1 MNHEY and CDR2 SMNVEV (reference sequence). V lost 7 bases to trimming and J lost 0 bases, with 16 bases between them. The chain's CDR3 is CASTQAGTTSYEQYF. CDR3 nucleotide sequence: TGTGCCAGCACTCAAGCCGGGACAACCTCCTACGAGCAGTACTTC.

The rearrangement links TRBV2 to TRBJ1-1; TRBD1 matches at 7 bases. This CDR3 is built from 13 residues. CDR1 is SNHLY, CDR2 FYNNEI, per germline. J lost 7 bases, V lost 7 bases, and 9 bases had no gene match. The CDR3 sequence: CASIPRGDSEAFF. CDR3 nucleotide sequence: TGTGCCAGCATTCCCCGGGGGGACAGTGAAGCTTTCTTT.

V usage is TRBV4-1 and J usage is TRBJ2-5, with D perhaps TRBD1 (5 bases). Trimming cost V 3 bases and J 2 bases, with 10 bases left between them. The CDR3 is 14 amino acids. Germline CDR1 MGHRA, CDR2 YSYEKL. The CDR3 loop is CASSQWQGQETQYF. The CDR3 DNA sequence: TGCGCCAGCAGCCAGTGGCAGGGACAAGAGACCCAGTACTTC.

As to this clonotype: A clone one base away is much larger, so this may be a read error. The V call is TRBV20-1, the J call TRBJ2-1, with TRBD2 matching over 13 bases. The CDR3 is 15 amino acids. Trimming cost V 6 bases and J 14 bases; bases outside gene matches: 16. Germline CDR1 reads DFQATT; CDR2 reads SNEGSKA (reference sequence). The CDR3 coding sequence is TGCAGTGCGACACTAGCGGGAGGGCCCTCGGGGGAGAAGTTCTTC. Encoded protein: CSATLAGGPSGEKFF.

This clonotype was seen only a few times. The genes are TRBV18 and TRBJ2-7; D tentatively reads TRBD1 or TRBD2 (5 bases each). Germline CDR1 is KGHSH and CDR2 is LQKENI. The CDR3 loop spans 14 amino acids. The germline V and J ends were trimmed by 4 bases and 1 base, with 11 bases remaining between them. DNA of the CDR3: TGTGCCAGCTCACTGGGGGTCAATTCCTACGAGCAGTACTTC. Amino acids: CASSLGVNSYEQYF.

This clonotype has ten or more counts. The chain recombines TRBV6-1 with TRBJ1-2; possibly TRBD1 for D (6 bases). The CDR3 runs 14 residues. CDR1 is MNHNS and CDR2 is SASEGT in the germline V gene. V was clipped by 7 bases and J by 0 bases, with 12 bases between them. CDR3 nucleotide sequence: TGTGCCAGCACTCGCACAGGGCCTAACTATGGCTACACCTTC. Translated, it gives CASTRTGPNYGYTF.

This rearrangement joins TRBV7-2 to TRBJ2-3, with D tentatively TRBD2 (5 bases). The CDR3 runs to 14 residues. The V end was cut by 10 bases, the J end by 6 bases, with 20 bases between. Germline CDR1 is SGHTA and CDR2 is FQGNSA. The CDR3 sequence: CATLALEGADTQYF. Here the CDR3 DNA reads TGTGCCACCCTGGCTCTAGAGGGAGCGGATACGCAGTATTTT.

Ten or more counts support this clonotype. This sequence joins TRBV4-3 and TRBJ2-5, with D hard to call. The CDR3 consists of 14 residues. The germline V gene has CDR1 LGHNA and CDR2 YSLEER. Trimming stripped 0 bases from V and 5 bases from J, with 10 bases between. The CDR3: CASSQDNSRETQYF. The CDR3, as DNA: TGCGCCAGCAGCCAAGATAACTCGAGGGAGACCCAGTACTTC.

Ten or more counts support this clonotype. The chain employs TRBV7-2 and TRBJ2-7; D uncertain. The CDR3 is made up of 14 amino acids. The V end lost 6 bases, the J end lost 0 bases, and 12 bases lay between the germline ends. Germline CDR1 is SGHTA and CDR2 is FQGNSA. The DNA for the CDR3 is TGTGCCAGCAGGAAGCTGTTGAGCTCCTACGAGCAGTACTTC. It translates to CASRKLLSSYEQYF.

Comment on this clonotype: A much larger clone differs by one base, so this may be a read error. The chain combines TRBV20-1 with TRBJ2-3; weak D call: TRBD2 (7 bases). This CDR3 has 14 amino acids. Deletions cut 1 base from V and 3 bases from J, with 11 bases between. From germline, CDR1 is DFQATT and CDR2 SNEGSKA (reference sequence). The CDR3 loop reads CSARGGGATDTQYF. CDR3 in DNA: TGCAGTGCTAGAGGTGGGGGGGCGACAGATACGCAGTATTTT.

The rearrangement links TRBV27 to TRBJ1-5; D gene ambiguous. Trimming stripped 4 bases from V and 7 bases from J, with 14 bases between. Germline V gene sequence: CDR1 MNHEY, CDR2 SMNVEV (reference sequence). The CDR3 totals 14 residues. CDR3 sequence (DNA): TGTGCCAGCAGTTATGGAGACCCAATCCAGCCCCAGCATTTT. It encodes CASSYGDPIQPQHF.

About this clonotype: A much larger clone sits a single nucleotide away, making a read error possible. CDR3 sequence: CASSFAGTHKPQHF. CDR3 DNA sequence: TGTGCCAGCAGTTTTGCCGGGACTCATAAGCCCCAGCATTTT. This chain links TRBV27 with TRBJ1-5; D is possibly TRBD1 (5 bases). The CDR3 is 14 amino acids. The V gene lost 3 bases and the J gene lost 8 bases, with 14 bases spanning the gap. Looked up from germline, CDR1 is MNHEY and CDR2 is SMNVEV (reference sequence).

This clonotype is medium-sized. The chain has TRBV20-1 and TRBJ1-2, with D hard to call. The germline V gene encodes CDR1 DFQATT and CDR2 SNEGSKA (reference sequence). Trimming took 1 base from V and 6 from J, leaving 15 bases between them. CDR3 length equals 14 residues. CDR3 in amino acids: CSARGPQWLDGYTF. As DNA, the CDR3 is TGCAGTGCTAGAGGGCCGCAGTGGTTGGATGGCTACACCTTC.

This chain connects TRBV20-1 to TRBJ2-7; 10 bases are a match to TRBD1. Losses at the gene ends were 4 bases for V and 3 bases for J; bases not matched to a gene: 9. The CDR3 has 15 amino acids. Germline CDR1 and CDR2: DFQATT and SNEGSKA (reference sequence). CDR3 DNA sequence: TGCAGTGCTATAACCCGGGACAGGGGTCGCTACGAGCAGTACTTC. Protein: CSAITRDRGRYEQYF.

This clonotype has only one observation. As DNA, the CDR3 is TGTGCCAGCAGTAAACTTCGGGGACAGGGTTCATTTACGGGGGTCACAGATACGCAGTATTTT. Amino acid sequence: CASSKLRGQGSFTGVTDTQYF. The rearrangement links TRBV6-2 or TRBV6-3 to TRBJ2-3; 9 positions agree with TRBD1. Per germline, CDR1 MNHEY and CDR2 SVGEGT. The CDR3 covers 21 residues. V lost 5 bases to trimming and J lost 2 bases; unmatched junction nucleotides: 23.

In this sample, this clonotype turned up a few times. The chain is built from TRBV7-9 and TRBJ1-2; D unclear. This CDR3 is 13 amino acids long. The germline gives CDR1 SEHNR, CDR2 FQNEAQ (reference sequence). V was trimmed by 0 bases and J by 7 bases, leaving 9 bases between them. In DNA form, the CDR3 reads TGTGCCAGCAGCTTAGCCCGACAAACTGGCTACACCTTC. It encodes CASSLARQTGYTF.

A word on this clonotype: A read error is likely, as this CDR3 ends without the conserved phenylalanine or tryptophan. J is TRBJ2-1 and V is TRBV20-1, with TRBD1 identical over 8 bases. CDR3 length: 14 residues. The V gene end was trimmed by 3 bases and the J gene end by 2 bases; junction bases not matched to a gene: 3. In germline, CDR1 is DFQATT, CDR2 SNEGSKA (reference sequence). DNA of the CDR3: TGCAGTGCTAGGGACAGGGACACCTACAATGAGCAGTTCCTC. It is translated as CSARDRDTYNEQFL.

The chain is built from TRBV20-1 and TRBJ2-1, with 8 bases that match TRBD2. V lost 8 bases to trimming and J lost 2 bases; unmatched junction nucleotides: 14. Per the germline V gene, CDR1 is DFQATT and CDR2 is SNEGSKA (reference sequence). This CDR3 is built from 16 residues. CDR3 nucleotides: TGCAGTACTGGTTTCGCGGGAGGACGTGCCTACAATGAGCAGTTCTTC. Its protein is CSTGFAGGRAYNEQFF.

This clonotype was observed a single time. This clone may be a read error of a much larger clone one base away. The gene calls are TRBV6-2 or TRBV6-3 and TRBJ2-7, with 7 positions matching TRBD2. The CDR3 consists of 14 residues. V trimming: 2 bases; J trimming: 2 bases; junction bases outside the gene matches: 3. Germline-derived CDR1 and CDR2 are MNHEY and SVGEGT. For the CDR3, the DNA is TGTGCCAGCAGTTACGTCGGGGGGACCTACGAGCAGTACTTC. Translating gives CASSYVGGTYEQYF.

CDR3 in DNA: TGTGCCAGCGGGGGGTGGAGCACCGGGGAGCTGTTTTTT. Translation gives CASGGWSTGELFF. This chain joins TRBV7-9 and TRBJ2-2; D is possibly TRBD2 (6 bases). Per germline, CDR1 SEHNR and CDR2 FQNEAQ (reference sequence). Deletions cut 8 bases from V and 4 bases from J, with 11 bases between. This CDR3 has 13 amino acids.

The CDR3 DNA sequence: TGTGCCAGCAGCTTAGGTTCCAGCTGGTCCAATGAGCAGTTCTTC. This translates into CASSLGSSWSNEQFF. V gene TRBV7-2 combines with J gene TRBJ2-1; D is unresolved. Trimming pared 1 base from V and 6 bases from J, leaving 13 bases between. The CDR3 is made up of 15 amino acids. Germline V gene sequence: CDR1 SGHTA, CDR2 FQGNSA.

This clonotype appeared many times. The V and J genes are TRBV4-1 and TRBJ1-1; a possible D gene is TRBD1 (6 bases). The germline gives CDR1 MGHRA, CDR2 YSYEKL. Trimming left V 3 bases short and J 3 bases short, with 11 bases between. The CDR3 consists of 14 residues. The CDR3 loop is CASSQGHPDTEAFF. CDR3 coding DNA: TGCGCCAGCAGCCAGGGACATCCTGACACTGAAGCTTTCTTT.

The gene calls are TRBV28 and TRBJ2-7, with D uncertain. In germline, CDR1 is MDHEN, CDR2 SYDVKM. V lost 6 bases and J 3 bases, leaving 9 bases between the germline ends. The CDR3 has 12 amino acids. This chain's CDR3 is CASSDKSYEQYF. The CDR3, as DNA: TGTGCCAGCAGCGACAAAAGCTACGAGCAGTACTTC.

This sequence joins TRBV28 and TRBJ2-7, with no clear D. The CDR3 totals 12 residues. Trimming stripped 4 bases from V and 6 bases from J, with 10 bases between. Looked up from germline, CDR1 is MDHEN and CDR2 is SYDVKM. CDR3 nucleotides: TGTGCCAGCAGTTCACCCCTTCTCGAGCAGTACTTC. Its translation is CASSSPLLEQYF.